This TCR beta chain was identified in a study of T cells in localized non-small cell lung cancer. The study, taken as a whole, reports: The study linked higher blood T cell density to longer overall survival. In uninvolved adjacent lung, T cell clonality reached its highest value, exceeding tumor. Researchers found a median 57 of the top 100 tumor clones in adjacent lung.

The protocol was immunoSEQ multiplex PCR, while the TCRdb copy is restricted to in-frame clones and leaves out a portion. Of around 54,000 clones listed, around 86% were seen once; the top ten hold about 18%. After removal of 5 bases from V and 5 bases from J, the junction contained 7 bases not matched to a gene. The germline V gene encodes CDR1 SGHTA and CDR2 FQGNSA. The CDR3 has 15 amino acids. With regard to this clone: What it binds is not known.

The sequencing here drew on peripheral blood, taken before any cancer treatment. The receptor's source is a male donor at least 60 years old with stage III squamous cell lung carcinoma. J is TRBJ1-2 and V is TRBV7-2; the match to TRBD1 covers 11 bases. CDR3 DNA: TGTGCCAGCAGCCCAACCGGGACAGGGGGGTATGGCTACACCTTC. It yields the protein CASSPTGTGGYGYTF.